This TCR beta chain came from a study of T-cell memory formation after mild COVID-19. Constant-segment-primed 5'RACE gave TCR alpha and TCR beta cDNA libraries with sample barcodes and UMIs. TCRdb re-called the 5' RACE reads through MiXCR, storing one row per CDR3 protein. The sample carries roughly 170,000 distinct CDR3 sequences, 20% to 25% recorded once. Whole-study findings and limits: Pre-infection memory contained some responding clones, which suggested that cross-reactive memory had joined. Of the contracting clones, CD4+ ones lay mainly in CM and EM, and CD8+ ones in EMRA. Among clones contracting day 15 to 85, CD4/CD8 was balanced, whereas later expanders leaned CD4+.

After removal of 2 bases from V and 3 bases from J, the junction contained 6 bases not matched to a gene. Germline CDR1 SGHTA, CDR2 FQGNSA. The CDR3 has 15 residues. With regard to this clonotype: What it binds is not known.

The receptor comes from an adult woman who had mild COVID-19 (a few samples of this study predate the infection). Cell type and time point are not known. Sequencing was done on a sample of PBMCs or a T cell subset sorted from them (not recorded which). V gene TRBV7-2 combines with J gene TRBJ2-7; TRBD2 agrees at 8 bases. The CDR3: CASSLIAGSVYEQYF. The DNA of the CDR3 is TGTGCCAGCAGCTTAATAGCGGGGTCGGTCTACGAGCAGTACTTC.